This T cell receptor (beta chain) was retrieved from a study of CD8 T cells in ankylosing spondylitis. J gave up 6 bases and V 6 bases, and 2 bases lay outside the gene matches. The CDR3 covers 12 residues. TCRdb re-called the 5' RACE reads with MiXCR, one entry per CDR3 protein. The repertoire consists of 200,000 or so distinct CDR3 sequences, with over 10% occurring once and the leading ten covering approximately 10%. The source is a female donor with ankylosing spondylitis or in good health (not recorded which). The chain is built from TRBV12-3 or TRBV12-4 and TRBJ2-1; 7 bases are a match to TRBD2. The sample was blood, either unsorted or a sorted T cell fraction (not recorded which). CDR3 in amino acids: CASRGGSNEQFF. The CDR3 DNA reads TGTGCCAGCAGGGGGGGGTCCAATGAGCAGTTCTTC.